This entry lists 5 T cell receptor beta chains sequenced from one sample in a study of human T cells and chemical hapten exposure. Described time point: patch test 2, 6 weeks after DPC sensitization. The treatment denotes: therapeutic diphenylcyclopropenone sensitization with weekly scalp DPC. Each CDR3 protein is one row after TCRdb ran MiXCR on the RACE reads. The sample carries 350,000 to 400,000 distinct CDR3 sequences, about 6% recorded once. Sequences were derived from whole blood, sampled in connection with sensitization to the hapten diphenylcyclopropenone (DPC). Receptors originate from a woman aged 18-29 years with alopecia areata. Some clones in this sample may be carry-over from other donors' samples.

This clonotype was seen many times. The V and J genes are TRBV29-1 and TRBJ2-3, with a tentative D call TRBD2 (7 bases). The CDR3 has 14 amino acids. The V end lost 4 bases, the J end lost 2 bases, and 13 bases lay between the germline ends. Per the germline V gene, CDR1 is SQVTM and CDR2 is ANQGSEA. The CDR3 nucleotides read TGCAGCGTTGGAAAGGGGGGGATCACAGATACGCAGTATTTT. It codes for CSVGKGGITDTQYF.

This chain joins TRBV6-6 and TRBJ1-5; unclear D gene. The CDR3 extends over 16 amino acids. V was pared by 0 bases and J by 1 base, with 10 bases between. Germline V gives CDR1 MNHNY, CDR2 SVGAGI (reference sequence). The CDR3 DNA follows: TGTGCCAGCAGTTACTCGAAGGGCAGGAGCAATCAGCCCCAGCATTTT. Translation: CASSYSKGRSNQPQHF.

This clonotype was counted between two and nine times. V gene TRBV6-6 combines with J gene TRBJ2-2; a weak D match, TRBD2 (5 bases). The CDR3 is 15 residues long. CDR1 MNHNY and CDR2 SVGAGI come from the germline V gene (reference sequence). Trimming left V 6 bases short and J 4 bases short, with 15 bases between. CDR3 DNA sequence: TGTGCCAGCAGACCCGGACTCCTTGTCACCGGGGAGCTGTTTTTT. Its translation: CASRPGLLVTGELFF.

This clonotype was recorded a few times. The gene calls are TRBV7-8 and TRBJ1-5; TRBD1 agrees at 12 bases. In germline, CDR1 is SGHVS, CDR2 FQNEAQ. The CDR3 length is 16 residues. J lost 5 bases, V lost 1 base, and 3 bases had no gene match. CDR3: CASSLGGTGGDQPQHF. The CDR3 DNA sequence: TGTGCCAGCAGCTTAGGAGGGACAGGGGGCGATCAGCCCCAGCATTTT.

This clonotype was seen at least ten times. The chain joins TRBV28 to TRBJ1-2; 7 nucleotides match TRBD1. The CDR3 is 15 residues long. Germline V lookup: CDR1 MDHEN, CDR2 SYDVKM. The J segment lost 0 bases and the V segment lost 2 bases, leaving 3 bases of the junction unmatched. Here the CDR3 reads CASSLGDSSNYGYTF. DNA of the CDR3: TGTGCCAGCAGTTTAGGGGACAGTTCTAACTATGGCTACACCTTC.